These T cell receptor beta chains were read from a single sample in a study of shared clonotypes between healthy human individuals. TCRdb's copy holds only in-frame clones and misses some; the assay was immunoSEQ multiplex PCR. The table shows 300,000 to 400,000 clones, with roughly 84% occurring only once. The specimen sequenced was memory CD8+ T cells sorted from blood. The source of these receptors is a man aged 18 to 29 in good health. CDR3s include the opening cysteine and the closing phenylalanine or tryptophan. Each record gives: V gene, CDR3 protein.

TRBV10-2,CASEPPGQGNRATDTQYF
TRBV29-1,CSVVTNYGYTF
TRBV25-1,CASSEVGGANGYTF
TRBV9,CASSVEDSPYEQYF
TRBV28,CASSSSMDSISHYEQYF
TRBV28,CASSFYRMYEQYF
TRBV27,CASSLAGEVYEQFF
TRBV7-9,CASRSGGAGTDTQYF
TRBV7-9,CASSIFSGGYQETQYF
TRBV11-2,CASSLKGRRGNYEQYF
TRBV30,CAWSVLGDQPQHF
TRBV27,CASSLSGDYGYTF
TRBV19,CASSILAGLRNEQFF
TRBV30,CAWSSGSGRGEQYF
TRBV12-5,CASGSPDQGGNTIYF
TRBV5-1,CASRTGTAPSGYTF
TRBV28,CASSLRGDRLYSNQPQHF
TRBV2,CASDPSTDTQYF
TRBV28,CASCLEGAGQPQHF
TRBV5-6,CASSHRDRGRFTEAFF
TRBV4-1,CASSQNPSATYEQYF
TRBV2,CASRPGQGTYNEQFF
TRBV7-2,CASSFYPGQAGNTIYF
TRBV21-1,CASSIRSCTDTQYF
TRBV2,CASRGDVGSPWGLYGYTF
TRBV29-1,CSVWTGGMNQPQHF
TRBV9,CASSVQGGTSYEQYF
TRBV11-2,CASSLGLGFHYEQYF
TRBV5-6,CASSLGGSEGFYEQYF
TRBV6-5,CASSRDRAQETQYF
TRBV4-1,CASSQDRWGEQFF